A single T cell receptor beta chain is shown here with its context. The data originate from a study of CD8 T cells in Susac syndrome. Germline values: CDR1 SGHRS, CDR2 YFSETQ. With V trimmed by 3 bases and J by 3 bases, 7 bases remained unmatched. The CDR3 consists of 16 residues. The TEMRA cells underwent FACS enrichment, while the CD8+ and CD4+ T cells underwent negative isolation. A quantity of roughly 0.5 to 1 ug RNA underwent reverse transcription using random hexamers. Amplification of TCR beta CDR3 used immunoSEQ multiplex PCR across 54 Vbeta and 13 Jbeta. One entry per CDR3 protein results from TCRdb running MiXCR on the immunoSEQ multiplex PCR reads. The sample has 100,000 to 150,000 distinct CDR3 sequences; 90% to 95% are singletons.

The V call is TRBV5-1, the J call TRBJ2-2, with TRBD1 matching 8 bases. Sequencing was carried out using CD4+ T cells from PBMCs. The clonotype comes from a human donor in good health. The CDR3 reads CASSSMAGGHTGELFF. The CDR3 nucleotides are TGCGCCAGCAGCTCAATGGCAGGGGGCCACACCGGGGAGCTGTTTTTT.